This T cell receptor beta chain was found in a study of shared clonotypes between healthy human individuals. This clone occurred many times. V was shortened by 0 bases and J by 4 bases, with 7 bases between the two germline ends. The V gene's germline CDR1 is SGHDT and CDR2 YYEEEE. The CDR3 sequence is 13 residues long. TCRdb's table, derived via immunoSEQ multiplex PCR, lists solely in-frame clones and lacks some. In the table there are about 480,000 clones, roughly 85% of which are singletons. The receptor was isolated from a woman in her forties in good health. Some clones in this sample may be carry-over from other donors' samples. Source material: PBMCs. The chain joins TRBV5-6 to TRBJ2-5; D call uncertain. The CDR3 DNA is TGTGCCAGCAGCTTGGGCTCGACAGAGACCCAGTACTTC. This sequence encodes CASSLGSTETQYF. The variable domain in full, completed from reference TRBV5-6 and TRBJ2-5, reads DAGVTQSPTHLIKTRGQQVTLRCSPKSGHDTVSWYQQALGQGPQFIFQYYEEEERQRGNFPDRFSGHQFPNYSSELNVNALLLGDSALYLCASSLGSTETQYFGPGTRLLVL.